The next 16 T cell receptor beta chains were all read from a single sample in a study of cytomegalovirus exposure and HLA in healthy donors. Both 60 Vbeta primers and 13 Jbeta primers went into the PCR. Repertoires were generated with immunoSEQ multiplex PCR, while TCRdb's copy carries only in-frame clones and drops some. This table has 200,000 to 250,000 clones, about 80% appearing once. The sequencing input was PBMCs. These receptors all stem from a woman aged 55-75 years in good health and CMV-seropositive.

This chain joins TRBV9 and TRBJ2-1; TRBD1 might be the D (7 bases). The germline V and J ends were trimmed by 6 bases and 4 bases, with 17 bases remaining between them. The CDR3 is 15 amino acids. The germline CDR1 and CDR2 sequences are SGDLS and YYNGEE. The CDR3 region has the DNA TGTGCCAGCACCAGGGGGGACTCCGTGTACAATGAGCAGTTCTTC. Translated: CASTRGDSVYNEQFF.

The chain is built from TRBV5-5 and TRBJ1-1; 9 bases map to TRBD1. This CDR3 has 15 amino acids. Germline CDR1 SGHKS, CDR2 YYEKEE (reference sequence). Losses at the gene ends were 1 base for V and 0 bases for J; bases not matched to a gene: 1. Written as DNA, the CDR3 is TGTGCCAGCAGCTTGACAGGGGGCATGAACACTGAAGCTTTCTTT. It encodes CASSLTGGMNTEAFF.

The rearrangement links TRBV7-9 to TRBJ2-7, with a possible D match to TRBD2 (7 bases). Germline CDR1 reads SEHNR; CDR2 reads FQNEAQ (reference sequence). CDR3 length: 14 amino acids. With 4 bases removed from V and 0 bases from J, the gap between germline ends came to 10 bases. CDR3 DNA: TGTGCCAGCAGCTCTGGGGGGGCCTCCTACGAGCAGTACTTC. Amino acid sequence: CASSSGGASYEQYF.

V and J are TRBV2 and TRBJ1-1; D is unclear. The ends were cut back, 3 bases at V and 11 bases at J, with 10 bases in the middle. The CDR3 length is 11 residues. CDR1 is SNHLY and CDR2 is FYNNEI in the germline V gene. In DNA, the CDR3 is TGTGCCAGCAGTGACCGACTTCCCGCTTTCTTT. Its protein product is CASSDRLPAFF.

This chain joins TRBV6-1 and TRBJ2-5; a weak D match, TRBD2 (6 bases). The CDR3 is 16 amino acids. Germline lookup yields CDR1 MNHNS and CDR2 SASEGT. Trimming removed 0 bases from V and 5 bases from J, with 16 bases in between. CDR3 amino acids: CASSEALLASRETQYF. DNA of the CDR3: TGTGCCAGCAGTGAAGCACTACTAGCCAGCCGGGAGACCCAGTACTTC.

This clone was recorded a few times. The J gene is TRBJ2-7, the V gene TRBV11-2; 9 bases line up with TRBD2. After removal of 2 bases from V and 2 bases from J, the junction contained 7 bases not matched to a gene. Germline-derived CDR1 and CDR2 are SGHAT and FQNNGV. The CDR3 is made up of 16 amino acids. The CDR3 DNA reads as TGTGCCAGCAGCTTAAGGCTAGCGGGGATGACCTACGAGCAGTACTTC. Its translation is CASSLRLAGMTYEQYF.

Worth noting for this clone: This CDR3 is also generated by other DNA sequences in the sample. V is TRBV18 and J is TRBJ1-2; TRBD1 aligns across 9 bases. There are 15 residues in the CDR3. The trim removed 3 bases at V and 1 base at J, leaving 3 bases unmatched. Germline CDR1 reads KGHSH; CDR2 reads LQKENI. The CDR3, as DNA: TGTGCCAGCTCACCGGGGACAGGGTTTAACTATGGCTACACCTTC. This gives the protein CASSPGTGFNYGYTF.

The chain uses TRBV27 and TRBJ1-2, with D perhaps TRBD1 (5 bases). This CDR3 region has 13 residues. Trimming cost V 3 bases and J 6 bases, with 11 bases left between them. Germline loops: CDR1 MNHEY, CDR2 SMNVEV (reference sequence). The CDR3 region has the DNA TGTGCCAGCAGTTTTCGGGGGGATGATGGCTACACCTTC. Translated: CASSFRGDDGYTF.

Concerning this clone itself: The junction does not match germline at one end; this may be a read error. The chain carries TRBV7-9 and TRBJ1-5; 7 bases align to TRBD1. Germline assignment: CDR1 SEHNR and CDR2 FQNEAQ (reference sequence). The CDR3 has 18 amino acids. CDR3 loop: CSSSLAGQSTYSNQPQHF. The CDR3 DNA reads as TGTTCCAGCAGCTTGGCGGGACAGAGCACCTATAGCAATCAGCCCCAGCATTTT. Based on the CDR3 plus reference TRBV7-9 and TRBJ1-5, the full variable domain is DTGVSQNPRHKITKRGQNVTFRCDPISEHNRLYWYRQTLGQGPEFLTYFQNEAQLEKSRLLSDRFSAERPKGSFSTLEIQRTEQGDSAMYLCSSSLAGQSTYSNQPQHFGDGTRLSIL.

The table lists this clone with a few counts. This chain joins TRBV5-4 and TRBJ1-2; D is perhaps TRBD1 (5 bases). CDR3 size: 12 residues. V lost 3 bases, J lost 8 bases, and 11 bases lay in between. Germline V gene lookup returns CDR1 SGHNT and CDR2 YYREEE (reference sequence). This chain's CDR3 is CASSSDSRGYTF. The CDR3 DNA sequence: TGTGCCAGCAGCTCCGACAGTCGGGGCTACACCTTC.

The CDR3 region is CASSLWEFGAFF. The CDR3 nucleotides are TGCGCCAGCAGCCTTTGGGAGTTCGGGGCTTTCTTT. The chain is built from TRBV5-1 and TRBJ1-1; D remains unclear. The CDR3 is 12 amino acids. Germline V CDR1 and CDR2: SGHRS, YFSETQ. The V end lost 4 bases, the J end lost 11 bases, and 15 bases lay between the germline ends.

This chain joins TRBV30 and TRBJ2-1; D uncertain. This CDR3 comprises 13 residues. V was pared by 1 base and J by 6 bases, with 10 bases between. The germline gives CDR1 GTSNPN, CDR2 SVGIG (reference sequence). Here the CDR3 reads CAWSAHDFNEQFF. CDR3 bases: TGTGCCTGGAGTGCCCATGACTTCAATGAGCAGTTCTTC.

This clone was seen more than once but under ten times. The chain recombines TRBV5-5 with TRBJ1-3; 7 positions match TRBD1. The CDR3 loop spans 15 amino acids. The V gene end was trimmed by 2 bases and the J gene end by 4 bases; junction bases not matched to a gene: 6. Germline CDR1 is SGHKS and CDR2 is YYEKEE (reference sequence). CDR3 in DNA: TGTGCCAGCAGCTTAGAGGGGGCGCAGGGAAACACCATATATTTT. Its protein product is CASSLEGAQGNTIYF. The full variable domain, its missing parts supplied by reference TRBV5-5 and TRBJ1-3, is DAGVTQSPTHLIKTRGQQVTLRCSPISGHKSVSWYQQVLGQGPQFIFQYYEKEERGRGNFPDRFSARQFPNYSSELNVNALLLGDSALYLCASSLEGAQGNTIYFGEGSWLTVV.

This chain connects TRBV10-1 to TRBJ1-3; TRBD1 matches at 9 bases. The CDR3 contains 15 residues. Unmatched junction bases numbered 4, after V lost 5 bases and J lost 2 bases. Looked up from germline, CDR1 is WNHNN and CDR2 is SYGVQD (reference sequence). The CDR3 here is CASSSGQGAGNTIYF. CDR3 DNA: TGCGCCAGCAGTTCGGGACAGGGCGCTGGAAACACCATATATTTT.

The chain carries TRBV11-3 and TRBJ2-2; 7 positions match TRBD2. Losses at the gene ends were 0 bases for V and 4 bases for J; bases not matched to a gene: 11. The CDR3 spans 18 residues. Germline V gene data show CDR1 as SGHNT and CDR2 as YENEEA. CDR3 bases: TGTGCCAGCAGCTTAGACCAGGGAGGGAGTAGTCGCACCGGGGAGCTGTTTTTT. Protein: CASSLDQGGSSRTGELFF.

The chain couples TRBV10-3 to TRBJ1-2, with D maybe TRBD1 (5 bases). This CDR3 is built from 13 residues. V lost 6 bases and J 8 bases, leaving 16 bases between the germline ends. Germline V gene data show CDR1 as ENHRY and CDR2 as SYGVKD. Here the CDR3 reads CAIRGGAVGGYTF. The CDR3 nucleotides read TGTGCCATCAGGGGCGGGGCCGTCGGGGGCTACACCTTC.